This entry lists 9 T cell receptor beta chains sequenced from one sample in a study of human T cells and chemical hapten exposure. MiXCR, run by TCRdb on the RACE reads, gives a single entry per CDR3 protein. The sample records 100,000 to 150,000 distinct CDR3 sequences, approximately 11% being singletons. Time point given: patch test 3, about 24 weeks after DPC sensitization. Treatment in this sample: therapeutic diphenylcyclopropenone sensitization with weekly scalp DPC. Sequences were derived from whole blood, sampled in connection with sensitization to the hapten diphenylcyclopropenone (DPC). The receptors stem from a woman between 50 and 59 years old with alopecia areata. Some clones in this sample may be carry-over from other donors' samples.

Ten or more counts support this clonotype. The gene calls are TRBV6-1 and TRBJ2-3; 8 nucleotides line up with TRBD2. Looked up from germline, CDR1 is MNHNS and CDR2 is SASEGT. The ends lost 4 bases at V and 5 bases at J; junction bases unmatched: 8. The CDR3 extends over 15 amino acids. The CDR3 spells CASSGSGGAGDTQYF. CDR3 DNA sequence: TGTGCCAGCAGTGGTTCCGGGGGGGCCGGAGATACGCAGTATTTT.

This sequence joins TRBV7-2 and TRBJ2-5; 12 bases map to TRBD2. Germline V gives CDR1 SGHTA, CDR2 FQGNSA. The CDR3 is made up of 16 amino acids. The V and J ends lost 6 bases and 0 bases, in that order; junction bases with no gene match: 5. Written as DNA, the CDR3 is TGTGCCAGCAGGACTAGCGGGGGTCTGTACCAAGAGACCCAGTACTTC. Translating it yields CASRTSGGLYQETQYF.

The rearrangement joins TRBV12-5 to TRBJ2-2; 8 nucleotides match TRBD1. Germline lookup yields CDR1 LGHNT and CDR2 FRNRAP. The CDR3 is 14 amino acids. J lost 6 bases, V lost 5 bases, and 5 bases had no gene match. The CDR3 spells CASGPGQGPGELFF. In DNA, the CDR3 is TGTGCTAGTGGTCCAGGACAGGGCCCCGGGGAGCTGTTTTTT.

J is TRBJ2-2 and V is TRBV3-1, with TRBD1 as a possible D gene (5 bases). Germline CDR1 reads LGHDT; CDR2 reads YNNKEL (reference sequence). The CDR3 is made up of 14 amino acids. V dropped 1 base and J dropped 4 bases, with 7 bases sitting between them. The CDR3 reads CASSQGGGTGELFF. CDR3 DNA: TGTGCCAGCAGCCAAGGGGGCGGCACCGGGGAGCTGTTTTTT.

V gene TRBV7-2 combines with J gene TRBJ2-5; perhaps TRBD2 as D (6 bases). Germline V lookup: CDR1 SGHTA, CDR2 FQGNSA. The V and J ends lost 5 bases and 7 bases respectively, with 11 bases between them. The CDR3 spans 12 residues. The CDR3 sequence: CASSPIGGTQYF. DNA of the CDR3: TGTGCCAGCAGCCCGATCGGGGGGACCCAGTACTTC. Full variable domain (outside the CDR3, taken from reference TRBV7-2 and TRBJ2-5): GAGVSQSPSNKVTEKGKDVELRCDPISGHTALYWYRQSLGQGLEFLIYFQGNSAPDKSGLPSDRFSAERTGGSVSTLTIQRTQQEDSAVYLCASSPIGGTQYFGPGTRLLVL.

Only a few counts were recorded for this clonotype. The rearrangement joins TRBV10-3 to TRBJ1-5; no reliable D call. This CDR3 has 13 residues. Germline loops: CDR1 ENHRY, CDR2 SYGVKD. V lost 4 bases to trimming and J lost 0 bases, with 4 bases between them. The CDR3 spells CAISADSNQPQHF. For the CDR3, the DNA is TGTGCCATCAGTGCGGATAGCAATCAGCCCCAGCATTTT.

J is TRBJ2-1 and V is TRBV6-5; 8 nucleotides align to TRBD1. The V gene's germline CDR1 is MNHEY and CDR2 SVGAGI. The CDR3 has 15 amino acids. The junction had 10 bases not matched to a gene; V was cut back by 8 bases and J by 4 bases. Here the CDR3 DNA reads TGTGCCAGCTCTGCCGGGACAGGACGATACAATGAGCAGTTCTTC. Protein product: CASSAGTGRYNEQFF.

This clonotype was counted a few times. V is TRBV11-3 and J is TRBJ2-7, with TRBD2 identical over 7 bases. J was trimmed by 6 bases and V by 5 bases; bases with no gene match: 7. Per germline, CDR1 SGHNT and CDR2 YENEEA. CDR3 length: 13 amino acids. This CDR3 reads CASSRARGTEQYF. The CDR3 DNA is TGTGCCAGCAGCCGAGCGCGGGGGACCGAGCAGTACTTC. Looking up the rest from reference TRBV11-3 and TRBJ2-7 gives the full variable domain: EAGVVQSPRYKIIEKKQPVAFWCNPISGHNTLYWYLQNLGQGPELLIRYENEEAVDDSQLPKDRFSAERLKGVDSTLKIQPAELGDSAVYLCASSRARGTEQYFGPGTRLTVT.

CDR3 protein: CASSLSWSAGELFF. As DNA, the CDR3 is TGTGCCAGCAGTTTATCGTGGAGCGCCGGGGAGCTGTTTTTT. The chain joins TRBV27 to TRBJ2-2; no firm D call. The CDR3 length is 14 residues. Per germline, CDR1 MNHEY and CDR2 SMNVEV (reference sequence). The germline V and J ends were trimmed by 0 bases and 6 bases, with 8 bases remaining between them.